This TCR beta chain was documented in a study of early stage breast cancer tumors. About the study: Samples were sequenced at 9 to 10-fold average coverage.

Of note for this clone: The antigen is unknown.

Each sample had two DNA replicates, roughly 0.5 ug blood or 1.5 ug tissue. Clones were read by immunoSEQ multiplex PCR, and TCRdb kept only the in-frame ones, dropping some. Of 20,000 to 25,000 clones listed, more than 75% were seen once; the top ten hold around 30%. Study conclusions and caveats: Enriched TCRB sequences shared across patients were mostly commonly generated sequences. Tumors had about 2.3-fold higher T cell density than normal breast.

This sequence was found in a person aged 55 to 75 with breast cancer. Source material: blood.

The CDR3, as DNA: TGTGCCAGCAGCTTTTACGCGGGGGGGGAAAACTTAGATACGCAGTATTTT. Translating it yields CASSFYAGGENLDTQYF. The chain uses TRBV7-6 and TRBJ2-3; 9 nucleotides agree with TRBD2. The CDR3 extends over 17 amino acids. Unmatched junction bases numbered 12, after V lost 3 bases and J lost 5 bases. Germline values: CDR1 SGHVS, CDR2 FNYEAQ.